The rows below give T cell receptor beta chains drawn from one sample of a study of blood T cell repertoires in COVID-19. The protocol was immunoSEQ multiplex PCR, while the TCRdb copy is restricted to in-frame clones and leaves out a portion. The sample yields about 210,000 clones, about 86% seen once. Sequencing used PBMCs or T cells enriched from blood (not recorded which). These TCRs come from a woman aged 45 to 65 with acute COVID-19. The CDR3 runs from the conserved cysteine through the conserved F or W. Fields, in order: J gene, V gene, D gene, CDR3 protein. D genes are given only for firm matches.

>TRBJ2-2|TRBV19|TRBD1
CASSRGQGNTGELFF
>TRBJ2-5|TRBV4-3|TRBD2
CASSQEGTSGGDQETQYF
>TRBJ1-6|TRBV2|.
CASSAGLGSPLHF
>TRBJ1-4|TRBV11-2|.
CASSRTRTATNEKLFF
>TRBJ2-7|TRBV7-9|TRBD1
CASSSWRQGAGEQYF
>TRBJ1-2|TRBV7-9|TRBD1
CASSLDIQGDDGYTF
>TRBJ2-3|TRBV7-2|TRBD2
CASSLGLAGGTDTQYF
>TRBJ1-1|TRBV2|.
CASSDGGDGAFF
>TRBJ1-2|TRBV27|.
CASSLLAGNGYTF
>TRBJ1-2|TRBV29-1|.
CSVDRARWQGESNGYTF
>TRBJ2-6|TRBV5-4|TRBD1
CASSNYRGPGANVLTF
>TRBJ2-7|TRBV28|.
CASSEDQGLSAYEQYF
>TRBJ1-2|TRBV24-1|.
CATSAGPRGYTF
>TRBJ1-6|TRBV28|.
CASSSPGRGNSPLHF
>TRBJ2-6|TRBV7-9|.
CASSKSGGSGANVLTF
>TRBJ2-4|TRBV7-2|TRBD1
CASSLGTGENIQYF
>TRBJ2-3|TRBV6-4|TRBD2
CASSDSSGGGTDTQYF
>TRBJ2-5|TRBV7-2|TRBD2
CASSSGTSGLYQETQYF
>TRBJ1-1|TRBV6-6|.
CASIKTSTEAFF
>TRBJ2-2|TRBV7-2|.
CASSFGGSTGELFF
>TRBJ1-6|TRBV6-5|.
CASSKITSGSPLHF
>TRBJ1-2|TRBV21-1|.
CASSPRGQGPYGYTF
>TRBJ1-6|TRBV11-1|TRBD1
CASSLDRASYNSPLHF
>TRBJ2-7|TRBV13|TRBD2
CASSARLAGNSYEQYF
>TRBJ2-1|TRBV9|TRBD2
CASSVGLATYNEQFF
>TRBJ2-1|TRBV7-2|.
CASSFHPGAQYNEQFF
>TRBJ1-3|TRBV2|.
CASSEAWGHSF
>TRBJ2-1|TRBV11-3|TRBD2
CASSSGAAGGTHSYNEQFF
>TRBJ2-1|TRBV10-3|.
CAISEPEAVEGNEQFF
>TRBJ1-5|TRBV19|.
CASMVAEYSNQPQHF
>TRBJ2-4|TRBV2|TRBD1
CASSTGGAPKNIQYF
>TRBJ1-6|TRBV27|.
CASSLLVWPGHNSPLHF
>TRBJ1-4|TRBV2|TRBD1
CASTLRTGAVTNEKLFF
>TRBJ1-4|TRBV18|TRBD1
CASSPPGQDNEKLFF
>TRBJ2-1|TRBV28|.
CASSFSGSLPQRFF
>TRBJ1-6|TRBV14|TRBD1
CASSPGTGFGSPLHF
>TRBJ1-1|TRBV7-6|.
CASSLGGDIMNTEAFF
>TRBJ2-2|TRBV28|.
CASSSAQGGAGELFF
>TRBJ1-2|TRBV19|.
CASASQPAAVYGYTF
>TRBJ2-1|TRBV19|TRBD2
CASSTGGGHSYNEQFF
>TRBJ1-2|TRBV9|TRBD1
CASSDQGAFGYTF
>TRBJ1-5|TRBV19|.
CASSRPQGTNQPQHF
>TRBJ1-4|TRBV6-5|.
CASSYAHGGEKLFF
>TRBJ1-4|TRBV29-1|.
CSATETNEKLFF
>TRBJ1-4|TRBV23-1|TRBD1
CASRPPTGTGEKLFF
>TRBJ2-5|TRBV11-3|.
CASSFQGTKEETQYF
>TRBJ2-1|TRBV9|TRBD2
CASSVLGTSGGSYNEQFF
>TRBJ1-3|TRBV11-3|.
CASSPQGTENTIYF